These 28 T cell receptor beta chains were all obtained from the same sample, sequenced in a study of T cell responses to AZD1222 COVID-19 vaccine. Here immunoSEQ multiplex PCR was the method, and the copy in TCRdb shows in-frame clones only, minus some. The sample records 95,000 to 150,000 clones, around 89% being singletons. This specimen consisted of peripheral blood, obtained on day 0 of MenACWY control vaccination. The source is an adult in good health.

The chain uses TRBV11-3 and TRBJ2-2, with a weak D call TRBD1 (6 bases). Deletions cut 5 bases from V and 7 bases from J, with 17 bases between. This CDR3 region has 15 residues. CDR1 and CDR2 (germline): SGHNT, YENEEA. This CDR3 reads CASSLMGAGSGELFF. CDR3 DNA sequence: TGTGCCAGCAGCCTTATGGGGGCAGGAAGCGGGGAGCTGTTTTTT.

This clone is categorized as medium-sized (0.01 to 0.1%). J is TRBJ2-2 and V is TRBV6-5; possibly TRBD1 or TRBD2 for D (5 bases each). CDR1 is MNHEY, CDR2 SVGAGI, per germline. V was trimmed by 7 bases and J by 6 bases, leaving 12 bases between them. The CDR3 is made up of 13 amino acids. Written as DNA, the CDR3 is TGTGCCAGCAATGGGGGAGAATCCGGGGAGCTGTTTTTT. Translating it yields CASNGGESGELFF.

V and J are TRBV30 and TRBJ1-3; D is perhaps TRBD1 (6 bases). The length of the CDR3 is 12 residues. Trimming stripped 5 bases from V and 4 bases from J, with 9 bases between. Germline CDR1 and CDR2: GTSNPN and SVGIG (reference sequence). CDR3 bases: TGTGCCTGGGGAGGACAGGGAAACACCATATATTTT. It encodes CAWGGQGNTIYF.

The CDR3 is CASSVDSGRSSYNEQFF. CDR3 bases: TGTGCCAGCAGCGTAGATTCCGGGAGGAGCTCCTACAATGAGCAGTTCTTC. The chain links TRBV9 to TRBJ2-1; TRBD2 aligns across 7 bases. Germline loops: CDR1 SGDLS, CDR2 YYNGEE. After removal of 0 bases from V and 0 bases from J, the junction contained 6 bases not matched to a gene. This CDR3 has 17 amino acids.

The chain recombines TRBV5-6 with TRBJ2-3; TRBD2 is a possible D gene (5 bases). Germline-derived CDR1 and CDR2 are SGHDT and YYEEEE. V was clipped by 0 bases and J by 6 bases, with 20 bases between them. The CDR3 totals 17 residues. The CDR3 DNA follows: TGTGCCAGCAGCTTGGATCGGGGTGGGATTAGGACCGATACGCAGTATTTT. Translated: CASSLDRGGIRTDTQYF.

The rearrangement joins TRBV6-1 to TRBJ2-5, with 10 bases fitting TRBD1. V lost 3 bases, J lost 5 bases, and 9 bases stayed unmatched. CDR3 length: 16 residues. The germline gives CDR1 MNHNS, CDR2 SASEGT. The CDR3 loop is CASSDPGTGVLETQYF. In nucleotides, the CDR3 is TGTGCCAGCAGTGACCCCGGGACAGGGGTTCTGGAGACCCAGTACTTC.

This chain joins TRBV3-1 (or the pseudogene TRBV3-2) and TRBJ1-6, with no clear D. This CDR3 is 15 amino acids long. Germline assignment: CDR1 LGHDT and CDR2 YNNKEL (reference sequence). V dropped 1 base and J dropped 0 bases, with 4 bases sitting between them. The CDR3 region has the DNA TGTGCCAGCAGCCAAGTGAGCTCCTATAATTCACCCCTCCACTTT. It encodes CASSQVSSYNSPLHF.

The V call is TRBV10-3, the J call TRBJ1-1; D is unclear. CDR3 size: 11 residues. CDR1 and CDR2 from the germline V gene are ENHRY and SYGVKD. CDR3 nucleotides: TGTGCGTCGGGTGTGAACACTGAAGCTTTCTTT. It encodes CASGVNTEAFF.

The chain couples TRBV6-5 to TRBJ1-1; a weak D match, TRBD1 (6 bases). Germline V gene data show CDR1 as MNHEY and CDR2 as SVGAGI. CDR3 length: 14 residues. V was clipped by 5 bases and J by 2 bases, with 12 bases between them. Here the CDR3 reads CASSIIQGNTEAFF. The CDR3 DNA is TGTGCCAGCAGTATTATACAGGGAAACACTGAAGCTTTCTTT.

The V call is TRBV24-1, the J call TRBJ1-2; D not resolved. The CDR3 covers 12 residues. The V gene lost 2 bases and the J gene lost 5 bases, with 5 bases spanning the gap. CDR1 is KGHDR and CDR2 is SFDVKD in the germline V gene. CDR3 sequence: CATSDSGYGYTF. CDR3 bases: TGTGCCACCAGTGATTCGGGGTATGGCTACACCTTC.

The chain recombines TRBV5-1 with TRBJ2-2; the D gene is possibly TRBD1 (5 bases). This CDR3 is built from 17 residues. V lost 4 bases and J lost 4, with 20 bases in between. Germline loops: CDR1 SGHRS, CDR2 YFSETQ. The CDR3 region is CASSLSPGPRGTGELFF. In nucleotides, the CDR3 is TGCGCCAGCAGCCTTTCTCCAGGGCCGCGAGGCACCGGGGAGCTGTTTTTT. The variable domain in full, completed from reference TRBV5-1 and TRBJ2-2, reads KAGVTQTPRYLIKTRGQQVTLSCSPISGHRSVSWYQQTPGQGLQFLFEYFSETQRNKGNFPGRFSGRQFSNSRSEMNVSTLELGDSALYLCASSLSPGPRGTGELFFGEGSRLTVL.

Details on this clone: A read error may produce the germline difference seen at one junction end. The V gene is TRBV2, the J gene TRBJ2-1, with 9 bases matching TRBD2. This CDR3 has 16 residues. Germline values: CDR1 SNHLY, CDR2 FYNNEI. CDR3 DNA: TGTGCCAGCAGCGAAGTGGGGACTAGCCTGTACAATGAGCAGTTCTTC. Residues: CASSEVGTSLYNEQFF.

This chain joins TRBV6-5 and TRBJ1-4, with TRBD1 matching 8 bases. Germline assignment: CDR1 MNHEY and CDR2 SVGAGI. V lost 5 bases, J lost 3 bases, and 2 bases stayed unmatched. This CDR3 is built from 14 residues. The CDR3, as DNA: TGTGCCAGCAGTCGGACAGGGCCTAATGAAAAACTGTTTTTT. Its protein is CASSRTGPNEKLFF.

The chain is built from TRBV5-4 and TRBJ1-2; D is undetermined. The CDR3 loop spans 15 amino acids. Looked up from germline, CDR1 is SGHNT and CDR2 is YYREEE (reference sequence). V shed 1 base and J shed 5 bases, with 15 bases lying between them. The CDR3 spells CASSLLGQERYGYTF. DNA of the CDR3: TGTGCCAGCAGCTTGCTCGGGCAGGAAAGATATGGCTACACCTTC.

V and J are TRBV24-1 and TRBJ1-1; D is ambiguous. Trimming removed 12 bases at V and 1 base at J, with 20 bases between. The CDR3 is made up of 15 amino acids. Germline CDR1 KGHDR, CDR2 SFDVKD. The CDR3 reads CAVRCRWTPNTEAFF. CDR3 sequence (DNA): TGTGCCGTTCGGTGTCGGTGGACCCCGAACACTGAAGCTTTCTTT.

As for this clone: The DNA is left out, because the CDR3 cannot be placed on it with certainty; the CDR3 is given as TCRdb lists it. This chain joins TRBV27 and TRBJ2-7; TRBD1 was called by the table and not checked on the DNA. Germline-derived CDR1 and CDR2 are MNHEY and SMNVEV (reference sequence). The CDR3 has 16 amino acids, counting both end residues. The CDR3 loop is CASSFGPGTGGYEQYF.

The chain uses TRBV10-1 and TRBJ2-2; D is possibly TRBD1 (5 bases). Germline CDR1 is WNHNN and CDR2 is SYGVQD (reference sequence). The CDR3 contains 14 residues. The V gene lost 4 bases and the J gene lost 8 bases, with 14 bases spanning the gap. CDR3 in amino acids: CASSGRQTPGELFF. CDR3 in DNA: TGCGCCAGCAGTGGGAGACAGACTCCGGGGGAGCTGTTTTTT.

The chain links TRBV11-1 to TRBJ2-2; D call uncertain. The CDR3 sequence is 16 residues long. Germline V lookup: CDR1 SGHAT, CDR2 FQDESV (reference sequence). Trimming cost V 6 bases and J 1 base, with 15 bases left between them. CDR3 DNA sequence: TGTGCCAGCAGTCCCTCGGGCAGTCAGAACACCGGGGAGCTGTTTTTT. It encodes CASSPSGSQNTGELFF.

This clone was seen more than once but under ten times. The V gene is TRBV15, the J gene TRBJ1-2; 9 bases match TRBD1. The CDR3 is 14 amino acids. With 3 bases clipped from V and 7 bases from J, the junction kept 6 bases outside the gene matches. The germline V gene has CDR1 LNHNV and CDR2 YYDKDF (reference sequence). CDR3 nucleotide sequence: TGTGCCACCAGCAGCTCCGGGACAGGGCTTGGCTACACCTTC. It translates to CATSSSGTGLGYTF.

This clone was found once. The rearrangement joins TRBV9 to TRBJ2-6, with D uncertain. V was pared by 2 bases and J by 3 bases, with 9 bases between. This CDR3 is built from 15 residues. Germline V lookup: CDR1 SGDLS, CDR2 YYNGEE. The DNA for the CDR3 is TGTGCCAGCAGCGTCTGGGGTGATGGGGCCAACGTCCTGACTTTC. It codes for CASSVWGDGANVLTF.

The rearrangement uses TRBV7-9 and TRBJ1-6; D might be TRBD1 (6 bases). V was trimmed by 3 bases and J by 11 bases, leaving 14 bases between them. The CDR3 consists of 14 residues. Germline CDR1 reads SEHNR; CDR2 reads FQNEAQ (reference sequence). The CDR3 sequence: CASSLGAGGPPLHF. CDR3 nucleotides: TGTGCCAGCAGCTTGGGGGCAGGCGGGCCACCCCTCCACTTT. The complete variable domain, with remaining parts taken from reference TRBV7-9 and TRBJ1-6, reads DTGVSQNPRHKITKRGQNVTFRCDPISEHNRLYWYRQTLGQGPEFLTYFQNEAQLEKSRLLSDRFSAERPKGSFSTLEIQRTEQGDSAMYLCASSLGAGGPPLHFGNGTRLTVT.

The chain is built from TRBV7-9 and TRBJ2-1, with TRBD2 matching over 13 bases. The CDR3 spans 18 residues. J lost 5 bases, V lost 6 bases, and 13 bases had no gene match. Germline-derived CDR1 and CDR2 are SEHNR and FQNEAQ (reference sequence). CDR3 coding DNA: TGTGCCAGCAGGCCGGACAGAATCGGGACTAGCGGGGACAATGAGCAGTTCTTC. This translates into CASRPDRIGTSGDNEQFF.

The chain joins TRBV4-3 to TRBJ1-2; no clear D. Trimming left V 1 base short and J 8 bases short, with 11 bases between. The CDR3 length is 13 residues. The V gene's germline CDR1 is LGHNA and CDR2 YSLEER. In nucleotides, the CDR3 is TGCGCCAGCAGCCAAGTGGACCGCTTGGGCTACACCTTC. Translated: CASSQVDRLGYTF.

The V and J genes are TRBV7-3 and TRBJ2-2; no reliable D call. V was pared by 2 bases and J by 9 bases, with 4 bases between. CDR3 length equals 11 residues. Germline assignment: CDR1 SGHTA and CDR2 FQGTGA. CDR3 in amino acids: CASSLGRELFF. CDR3 in DNA: TGTGCCAGCAGCTTAGGGCGGGAGCTGTTTTTT.

This clone appeared a single time. The V and J genes are TRBV6-5 and TRBJ1-3; D perhaps matches TRBD1 (5 bases). Trimming shortened V by 2 bases and J by 7 bases, and 12 bases separated the two germline ends. The CDR3 is 14 residues long. The germline gives CDR1 MNHEY, CDR2 SVGAGI. The CDR3: CASSYKGLGNTIYF. The CDR3 DNA follows: TGTGCCAGCAGTTACAAGGGACTTGGCAACACCATATATTTT.

The V gene is TRBV28, the J gene TRBJ2-4, with a weak D call TRBD1 (6 bases). Germline CDR1 is MDHEN and CDR2 is SYDVKM. V lost 3 bases to trimming and J lost 0 bases, with 15 bases between them. The CDR3 sequence is 17 residues long. The CDR3 nucleotides read TGTGCCAGCAGTTTGATAAGACAGGCCCTAGCCAAAAACATTCAGTACTTC. This translates into CASSLIRQALAKNIQYF.

V usage is TRBV9 and J usage is TRBJ2-2, with 9 bases identical to TRBD1. V trimming: 4 bases; J trimming: 4 bases; junction bases outside the gene matches: 8. The CDR3 contains 16 residues. Germline loops: CDR1 SGDLS, CDR2 YYNGEE. This CDR3 reads CASSTGQGYTTGELFF. The CDR3 DNA reads TGTGCCAGCAGCACAGGACAGGGGTATACCACCGGGGAGCTGTTTTTT. The entire variable domain, with the rest obtained from reference TRBV9 and TRBJ2-2, is as follows: DSGVTQTPKHLITATGQRVTLRCSPRSGDLSVYWYQQSLDQGLQFLIQYYNGEERAKGNILERFSAQQFPDLHSELNLSSLELGDSALYFCASSTGQGYTTGELFFGEGSRLTVL.

V and J are TRBV2 and TRBJ1-1; D unclear. The V end was cut by 4 bases, the J end by 7 bases, with 7 bases between. This CDR3 region has 11 residues. Germline-derived CDR1 and CDR2 are SNHLY and FYNNEI. CDR3 amino acids: CASSGGNEAFF. The DNA of the CDR3 is TGTGCCAGCAGTGGGGGAAATGAAGCTTTCTTT.